This is a list of T cell receptor beta chains from one sample in a study of shared clonotypes between healthy human individuals. Assay: immunoSEQ multiplex PCR; the TCRdb copy retains only in-frame clones and omits some. The sample includes some 1,900,000 clones, approximately 94% of them seen just once. The specimen sequenced was naive CD8+ T cells sorted from blood. The receptors derive from a young man in good health. Both conserved end residues are part of each CDR3. A D gene is named only where the DNA matches it firmly. Clone sizes are given selectively: once, few, many, or a class where the clone is expanded.

clone size	J gene	V gene	D gene	CDR3 DNA	CDR3 protein
.	TRBJ2-1	TRBV4-1	.	TGCGCCAGCAGCCAAGTTCTTGGCGGGGCCTCCTACAATGAGCAGTTCTTC	CASSQVLGGASYNEQFF
.	TRBJ2-7	TRBV7-6	.	TGTGCCAGCAGCTCCAGCGTGGGAACCTACGAGCAGTACTTC	CASSSSVGTYEQYF
.	TRBJ2-1	TRBV6-1	TRBD2	TGTGCCAGCAGTGCCGGGACTAGCGGGAGCTCCTACAATGAGCAGTTCTTC	CASSAGTSGSSYNEQFF
.	TRBJ2-1	TRBV6-1	.	TGTGCCAGCAGTGAAACAGGGTCATACAATGAGCAGTTCTTC	CASSETGSYNEQFF
.	TRBJ2-3	TRBV6-1	TRBD2	TGTGCCAGCAGTGAGAGCGGGGCAGGCACAGATACGCAGTATTTT	CASSESGAGTDTQYF
.	TRBJ1-4	TRBV6-1	.	TGTGCCAGCAGTGCACCCGGGAGAAATCCAGCTAATGAAAAACTGTTTTTT	CASSAPGRNPANEKLFF
.	TRBJ2-1	TRBV13	.	TGTGCCAGCAGCCCCACGGTGGGGGAGGAAGATGAGCAGTTCTTC	CASSPTVGEEDEQFF
.	TRBJ2-3	TRBV28	.	TGTGCCAGCAGTTTAGAAGGAAGGCGGAGCACAGATACGCAGTATTTT	CASSLEGRRSTDTQYF
.	TRBJ2-7	TRBV30	TRBD1	TGTGCCTGGGAGGGACAGGGGTACGAGCAGTACTTC	CAWEGQGYEQYF
.	TRBJ2-7	TRBV7-9	TRBD1	TGTGCCAGCAGCTCACCCCGGGACAGGGTCATCGAGCAGTACTTC	CASSSPRDRVIEQYF
.	TRBJ2-5	TRBV27	.	TGTGCCAGCAGTGACCGACAGAACCAAGAGACCCAGTACTTC	CASSDRQNQETQYF
.	TRBJ1-2	TRBV15	TRBD1	TGTGCCACCAGTGTCCCACAGGGGGCAGGTAACTATGGCTACACCTTC	CATSVPQGAGNYGYTF
once	TRBJ2-7	TRBV5-4	.	TGTGCCAGCAGCCAGGGGGGGCAATCCTACGAGCAGTACTTC	CASSQGGQSYEQYF
.	TRBJ2-7	TRBV27	.	TGTGCCAGCAGTTTATCGGCTGGGGCGGGTGCCTACGAGCAGTACTTC	CASSLSAGAGAYEQYF
.	TRBJ2-7	TRBV10-2	.	TGCGCCAGCAGGCCCGGACTTCCCTACGAGCAGTACTTC	CASRPGLPYEQYF
.	TRBJ2-1	TRBV25-1	TRBD2	TGTGCCAGCAGTGCTACTAGCGGAGCTCGGGACAATGAGCAGTTCTTC	CASSATSGARDNEQFF
.	TRBJ1-3	TRBV14	.	TGTGCCAGCAGCCAAGTGCTGAGCACCATATATTTT	CASSQVLSTIYF
.	TRBJ2-7	TRBV19	.	TGTGCCAGTAGTATAGGAAGCGGCACCTACGAGCAGTACTTC	CASSIGSGTYEQYF
.	TRBJ1-4	TRBV6-6	.	TGTGCCACAACCCTGGGGAGTGAAAAACTGTTTTTT	CATTLGSEKLFF
.	TRBJ2-1	TRBV7-3	TRBD2	TGTGCCAGCAGCTTGGGCGGGGGGCCCGGCAATGAGCAGTTCTTC	CASSLGGGPGNEQFF
.	TRBJ2-3	TRBV6-1	TRBD2	TGTGCCAGCAGTGAAGCGGGACTAGCGGGCCCAGATACGCAGTATTTT	CASSEAGLAGPDTQYF
.	TRBJ2-1	TRBV6-5	.	TGTGCCAGCAGTTACCCTGGACTGATCAATGAGCAGTTCTTC	CASSYPGLINEQFF
.	TRBJ2-3	TRBV4-1	.	TGCGCCAGCAGCCAAGATATGGGAACCGATACGCAGTATTTT	CASSQDMGTDTQYF
.	TRBJ2-7	TRBV7-9	TRBD1	TGTGCCAGCAGCCTGCTCGGGACAGGCTCCTACGAGCAGTACTTC	CASSLLGTGSYEQYF
.	TRBJ1-4	TRBV5-1	TRBD1	TGCGCCAGCAGCCCCGGACAGGGCGCCGCAGCTAATGAAAAACTGTTTTTT	CASSPGQGAAANEKLFF
.	TRBJ2-7	TRBV4-3	TRBD1	TGCGCCAGCAGCCAAGATCGGACAGGGGGCTACGAGCAGTACTTC	CASSQDRTGGYEQYF
.	TRBJ2-7	TRBV4-1	TRBD1	TGCGCCAGCAGCCCCCAGGGAACAGGGGGGCTCGAGCAGTACTTC	CASSPQGTGGLEQYF
few	TRBJ1-5	TRBV2	.	TGTGCCAGCAGCCAGGGGCAGGGGAGGCAGCCCCAGCATTTT	CASSQGQGRQPQHF
.	TRBJ1-2	TRBV28	TRBD1	TGTGCCAGCAGTTTGGCCGGGACAGGGTATGGCTACACCTTC	CASSLAGTGYGYTF
.	TRBJ2-3	TRBV11-1	.	TGTGCCAGCAGCCCCATCCGGGGGGCAACAGATACGCAGTATTTT	CASSPIRGATDTQYF
.	TRBJ2-1	TRBV29-1	TRBD2	TGCAGCGTTGAAGATCCCGGAGCGGGGGGCTACAATGAGCAGTTCTTC	CSVEDPGAGGYNEQFF
.	TRBJ1-6	TRBV4-1	.	TGCGCCAGCAGCCCTGGGGACACCTATAATTCACCCCTCCACTTT	CASSPGDTYNSPLHF
.	TRBJ2-7	TRBV6-1	TRBD1	TGTGCCAGCAGTCGAGGACAGGGGATCCCCTACGAGCAGTACTTC	CASSRGQGIPYEQYF
.	TRBJ2-7	TRBV4-1	.	TGCGCCAGCAGCTCCGTAGGGTCGACCTACGAGCAGTACTTC	CASSSVGSTYEQYF
.	TRBJ1-6	TRBV6-1	.	TGTGCCAGCAGTGACGGGGGGGTTTATAATTCACCCCTCCACTTT	CASSDGGVYNSPLHF
.	TRBJ2-7	TRBV7-9	TRBD2	TGTGCCAGCAGCCCTACCGGCACTAGCGGCTACGAGCAGTACTTC	CASSPTGTSGYEQYF
.	TRBJ2-7	TRBV19	TRBD1	TGTGCCAGTACTGACAGGGGGCTCGGCGAGCAGTACTTC	CASTDRGLGEQYF
.	TRBJ1-4	TRBV28	.	TGTGCCAGCAGTTTGGGAGGGGGGCTGTTTTTT	CASSLGGGLFF
.	TRBJ2-3	TRBV10-3	.	TGTGCCATCGGTTACCGGGACAAGAGCACAGATACGCAGTATTTT	CAIGYRDKSTDTQYF
.	TRBJ1-2	TRBV30	.	TGTGCCTGGACCCTAGGGTGGGGTCCAGGCTACACCTTC	CAWTLGWGPGYTF
.	TRBJ1-5	TRBV7-9	.	TGTGCCAGCAGCTTTGCCTCGGGGAATCAGCCCCAGCATTTT	CASSFASGNQPQHF
.	TRBJ2-7	TRBV4-2	.	TGTGCCAGCAGCCAAGTTGCGTCAGGGGTCGCCTACGAGCAGTACTTC	CASSQVASGVAYEQYF
.	TRBJ2-7	TRBV6-5	.	TGTGCCAGCAGTTACTCACAGGGTTTTTACGAGCAGTACTTC	CASSYSQGFYEQYF
.	TRBJ2-3	TRBV9	.	TGTGCCAGCAGCTCACTAGAACGGGATACGCAGTATTTT	CASSSLERDTQYF
few	TRBJ1-5	TRBV28	.	TGTGCCAGCAGTTTATTCGGGGATCAGCCCCAGCATTTT	CASSLFGDQPQHF
.	TRBJ2-5	TRBV27	.	TGTGCCAGCAGCCCTACAGGATTCCTAGAGACCCAGTACTTC	CASSPTGFLETQYF
once	TRBJ1-5	TRBV6-1	.	TGTGCCAGCAGTGATCAGCAGAGCAATCAGCCCCAGCATTTT	CASSDQQSNQPQHF
.	TRBJ2-7	TRBV30	.	TGTGCCTGGAGTGGTTCGGGGAAGCGCCACGAGCAGTACTTC	CAWSGSGKRHEQYF
.	TRBJ1-1	TRBV15	.	TGTGCCACCAGCAGAGAGTCTTATACGAACACTGAAGCTTTCTTT	CATSRESYTNTEAFF
once	TRBJ1-1	TRBV7-9	.	TGTGCCAGCAGACCGGCCGACAGGATTGAAGCTTTCTTT	CASRPADRIEAFF
.	TRBJ2-3	TRBV2	TRBD2	TGTGCCCGGCAGGACGCGGGGGTGGTGGCAGATACGCAGTATTTT	CARQDAGVVADTQYF
.	TRBJ1-5	TRBV7-6	TRBD1	TGTGCCAGCAGCTTAAGCAGGGGGAGTCAGCCCCAGCATTTT	CASSLSRGSQPQHF
.	TRBJ2-4	TRBV7-2	TRBD2	TGTGCCAGCAGCTTAGACCTCGGCGGGGGGGTCGGAAACATTCAGTACTTC	CASSLDLGGGVGNIQYF
.	TRBJ2-1	TRBV5-1	.	TGCGCCAGCAGCTTGGCGCGGGGTAGATACAATGAGCAGTTCTTC	CASSLARGRYNEQFF
.	TRBJ1-1	TRBV2	.	TGTGCCAGCAGCCCGTCGGGGGGGAACACTGAAGCTTTCTTT	CASSPSGGNTEAFF
.	TRBJ2-3	TRBV11-2	.	TGTGCCAGCAGAGGGACTTGGACAGATACGCAGTATTTT	CASRGTWTDTQYF
.	TRBJ2-1	TRBV5-6	.	TGTGCCAGCCAGGGGTTTGAGCAGTTCTTC	CASQGFEQFF